The clone carrying this T cell receptor (beta chain) occurred once. Its antigen is not identified. With a much larger clone just one base away, this may be a read error. MiXCR, run by TCRdb on the multiplex PCR reads, gives a single entry per CDR3 protein. The sample has around 43,000 distinct CDR3 sequences, around 23% seen once. The CDR3 runs 13 residues. CDR1 is LNHNV and CDR2 is YYDKDF in the germline V gene (reference sequence). This entry comes from a study of breast tumors, draining lymph nodes, adjacent tissues. Whole-study findings and limits: Tumors had less TCR diversity than lymph nodes, more than nontumor tissue.

The chain uses TRBV15 and TRBJ2-2; 7 positions agree with TRBD2. The TCR sequence derives from a female donor with breast cancer. Some clones in this sample may be carry-over from other donors' samples. The sample was breast tumor tissue. CDR3 residues: CAISRAGTGELFF. The CDR3 coding sequence is TGTGCCATCAGCAGAGCGGGAACCGGGGAGCTGTTTTTT. Supplemented by reference TRBV15 and TRBJ2-2, the full variable domain reads DAMVIQNPRYQVTQFGKPVTLSCSQTLNHNVMYWYQQKSSQAPKLLFHYYDKDFNNEADTPDNFQSRRPNTSFCFLDIRSPGLGDTAMYLCAISRAGTGELFFGEGSRLTVL.